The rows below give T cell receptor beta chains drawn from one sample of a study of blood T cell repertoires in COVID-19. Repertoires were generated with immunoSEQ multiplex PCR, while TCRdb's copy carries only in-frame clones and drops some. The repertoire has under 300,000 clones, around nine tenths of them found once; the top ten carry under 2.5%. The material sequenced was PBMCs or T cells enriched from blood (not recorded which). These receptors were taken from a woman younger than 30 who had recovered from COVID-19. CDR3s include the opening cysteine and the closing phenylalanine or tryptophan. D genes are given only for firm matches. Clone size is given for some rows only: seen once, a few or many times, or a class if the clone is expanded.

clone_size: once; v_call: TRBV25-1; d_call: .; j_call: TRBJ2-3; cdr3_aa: CASSEYGGRTTDTQYF; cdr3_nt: TGTGCCAGCAGTGAATATGGGGGGAGGACTACAGATACGCAGTATTTT
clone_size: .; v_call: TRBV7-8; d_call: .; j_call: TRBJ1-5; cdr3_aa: CASSLEGGSRGRPQHF; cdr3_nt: TGTGCCAGCAGCTTAGAGGGGGGGTCCAGGGGTCGGCCCCAGCATTTT
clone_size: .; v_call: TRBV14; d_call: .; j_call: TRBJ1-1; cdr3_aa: CASSQGGWNTEAFF; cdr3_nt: TGTGCCAGCAGCCAAGGCGGGTGGAACACTGAAGCTTTCTTT
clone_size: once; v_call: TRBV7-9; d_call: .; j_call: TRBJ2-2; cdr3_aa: CASSPPRLVYEGELFF; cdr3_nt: TGTGCCAGCAGCCCCCCCCGACTAGTTTATGAGGGGGAGCTGTTTTTT
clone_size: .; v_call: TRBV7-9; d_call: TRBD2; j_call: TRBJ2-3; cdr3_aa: CASSPISGRVRDTQYF; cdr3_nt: TGTGCCAGCAGCCCGATCAGCGGGAGGGTCCGGGATACGCAGTATTTT
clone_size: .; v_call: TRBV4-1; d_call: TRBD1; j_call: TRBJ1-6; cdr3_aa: CASSQGGDRTNSPLHF; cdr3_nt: TGCGCCAGCAGCCAAGGGGGGGACAGAACAAATTCACCCCTCCACTTT
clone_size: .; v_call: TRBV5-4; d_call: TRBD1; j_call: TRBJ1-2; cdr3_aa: CASTSQTGVWGYTF; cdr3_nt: TGTGCCAGCACCTCACAAACAGGGGTTTGGGGCTACACCTTC
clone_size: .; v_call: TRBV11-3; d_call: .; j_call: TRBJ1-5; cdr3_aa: CASSRPDSAGYQPQHF; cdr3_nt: TGTGCCAGCAGCCGTCCAGACTCGGCGGGGTATCAGCCCCAGCATTTT
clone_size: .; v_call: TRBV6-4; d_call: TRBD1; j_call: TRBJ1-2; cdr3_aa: CASSPGTGRGYTF; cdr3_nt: TGTGCCAGCAGCCCCGGGACAGGGAGAGGCTACACCTTC
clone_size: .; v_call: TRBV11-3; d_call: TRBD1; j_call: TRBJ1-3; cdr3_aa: CASSDIIRTGLDTIYF; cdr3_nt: TGTGCCAGCAGCGACATAATAAGGACAGGGTTGGACACCATATATTTT
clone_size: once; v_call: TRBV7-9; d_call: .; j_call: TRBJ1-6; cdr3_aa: CASSLLSSGDSPLHF; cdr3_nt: TGTGCCAGCAGCTTATTGTCTTCAGGGGATTCACCCCTCCACTTT
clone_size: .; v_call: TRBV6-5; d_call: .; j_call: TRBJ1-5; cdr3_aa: CASSYSRAGNQPQHF; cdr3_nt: TGTGCCAGCAGTTACTCCAGGGCGGGGAATCAGCCCCAGCATTTT
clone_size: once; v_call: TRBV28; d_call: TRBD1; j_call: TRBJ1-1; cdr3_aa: CASIPSGADRGTEAFF; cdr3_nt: TGTGCCAGCATTCCGTCGGGGGCCGACAGGGGGACTGAAGCTTTCTTT
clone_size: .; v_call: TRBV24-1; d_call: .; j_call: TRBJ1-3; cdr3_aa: CATSDSSGNTIYF; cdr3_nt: TGTGCCACAAGTGACAGCTCTGGAAACACCATATATTTT
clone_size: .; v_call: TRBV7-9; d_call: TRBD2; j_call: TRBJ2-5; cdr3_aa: CASSPTRSPGLALQETQYF; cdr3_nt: TGTGCCAGCAGCCCGACGAGGTCTCCGGGACTAGCGCTCCAAGAGACCCAGTACTTC
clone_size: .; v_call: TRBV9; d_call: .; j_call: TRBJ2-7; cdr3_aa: CASSAGGRTHEQYF; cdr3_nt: TGTGCCAGCAGCGCCGGGGGGCGGACTCACGAGCAGTACTTC
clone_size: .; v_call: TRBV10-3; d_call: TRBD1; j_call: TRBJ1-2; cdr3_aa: CAISSTQGAHYGYTF; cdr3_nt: TGTGCCATCAGTTCTACCCAGGGGGCCCACTATGGCTACACCTTC